A single sample gave rise to the 30 T cell receptor beta chains below, sequenced in a study of blood T cell repertoires in COVID-19 (dated by TCRdb to 2019 to 2021). The protocol used for the library was the immunoSEQ multiplex PCR assay. The immuneACCESS repertoire file appears here via TCRdb, limited to in-frame rearrangements. These files lack a portion of the clones; in checked studies, under half of the deficit traces to unresolved V genes, and the cause of the others is not known. Here the sample has roughly 57,000 clones; more than 75% occur a single time. The top ten clonotypes cover about 7.2% of the sample. The sequenced sample consisted of peripheral blood. The receptor set was obtained from a man in his 60s with active or convalescent COVID-19.

This clone occurred once. This chain connects TRBV9 to TRBJ1-2; D perhaps matches TRBD1 (5 bases). The germline V gene has CDR1 SGDLS and CDR2 YYNGEE. The CDR3 sequence is 14 residues long. V lost 0 bases and J lost 4, with 10 bases in between. CDR3: CASSVDRGSYGYTF. DNA for the CDR3: TGTGCCAGCAGCGTAGATCGGGGGAGCTATGGCTACACCTTC.

The chain uses TRBV7-9 and TRBJ1-2; 8 bases are a match to TRBD1. The junction had 7 bases not matched to a gene; V was cut back by 4 bases and J by 0 bases. The CDR3 totals 16 residues. Germline CDR1 is SEHNR and CDR2 is FQNEAQ (reference sequence). The DNA for the CDR3 is TGTGCCAGCAGCTCGGGGACAGGCTCCCCTAACTATGGCTACACCTTC. This encodes CASSSGTGSPNYGYTF.

This clone appeared once. The rearrangement links TRBV6-5 to TRBJ2-7; unclear D gene. The CDR3 has 11 residues. Trimming shortened V by 2 bases and J by 5 bases, and 4 bases separated the two germline ends. Germline V gene sequence: CDR1 MNHEY, CDR2 SVGAGI. The CDR3 bases are TGTGCCAGCAGTTACCTAAACGAGCAGTACTTC. This sequence encodes CASSYLNEQYF.

DNA for the CDR3: TGTGCCAGCAGTTACCCGGGGGGACCTTACAATGAGCAGTTCTTC. Its protein is CASSYPGGPYNEQFF. This rearrangement joins TRBV6-2 or TRBV6-3 to TRBJ2-1; TRBD2 matches at 7 bases. Germline V gives CDR1 MNHEY, CDR2 SVGEGT. The CDR3 contains 15 residues. With V trimmed by 2 bases and J by 4 bases, 5 bases remained unmatched.

The chain carries TRBV4-2 and TRBJ1-1, with 9 positions matching TRBD1. Trimming cost V 1 base and J 6 bases; bases outside gene matches: 6. The CDR3 sequence is 15 residues long. Germline V gene data show CDR1 as LGHNA and CDR2 as YNFKEQ. CDR3: CASSQVTGGVAEAFF. The CDR3 DNA is TGTGCCAGCAGCCAAGTGACAGGGGGAGTCGCTGAAGCTTTCTTT.

This clone was seen a few times. The J gene is TRBJ2-7, the V gene TRBV5-6, with D perhaps TRBD2 (7 bases). Germline loops: CDR1 SGHDT, CDR2 YYEEEE. The CDR3 has 14 amino acids. V lost 4 bases to trimming and J lost 2 bases, with 13 bases between them. The CDR3 sequence: CASSKGGATYEQYF. CDR3 DNA: TGTGCCAGCAGCAAGGGGGGGGCAACCTACGAGCAGTACTTC. Based on the CDR3 plus reference TRBV5-6 and TRBJ2-7, the full variable domain is DAGVTQSPTHLIKTRGQQVTLRCSPKSGHDTVSWYQQALGQGPQFIFQYYEEEERQRGNFPDRFSGHQFPNYSSELNVNALLLGDSALYLCASSKGGATYEQYFGPGTRLTVT.

The V and J genes are TRBV7-6 and TRBJ2-2, with a tentative D call TRBD1 (6 bases). The CDR3 sequence is 15 residues long. Germline loops: CDR1 SGHVS, CDR2 FNYEAQ. Trimming took 5 bases from V and 2 from J, leaving 12 bases between them. CDR3 in DNA: TGTGCCAGCAGCCCCCGGACAGACAACACCGGGGAGCTGTTTTTT. Translating gives CASSPRTDNTGELFF. The full variable domain, in which reference TRBV7-6 and TRBJ2-2 provide the parts outside the CDR3, is GAGVSQSPRYKVTKRGQDVALRCDPISGHVSLYWYRQALGQGPEFLTYFNYEAQQDKSGLPNDRFSAERPEGSISTLTIQRTEQRDSAMYRCASSPRTDNTGELFFGEGSRLTVL.

The chain joins TRBV6-2 or TRBV6-3 to TRBJ1-5, with TRBD1 as a possible D gene (5 bases). The CDR3 extends over 14 amino acids. V lost 0 bases to trimming and J lost 9 bases, with 12 bases between them. From germline, CDR1 is MNHEY and CDR2 SVGEGT. Here the CDR3 DNA reads TGTGCCAGCAGTTACTCGGGGGGGGAACGGCCCCAGCATTTT. Encoded protein: CASSYSGGERPQHF.

The chain has TRBV6-5 and TRBJ2-5, with a weak D call TRBD2 (5 bases). CDR1 is MNHEY and CDR2 is SVGAGI in the germline V gene. The germline V and J ends were trimmed by 9 bases and 4 bases, with 15 bases remaining between them. This CDR3 has 13 amino acids. The CDR3 bases are TGTGCCAGTTTTATACGGGAATCAGAGACCCAGTACTTC. Translation gives CASFIRESETQYF.

The V call is TRBV29-1, the J call TRBJ1-2, with no clear D. Germline V gene sequence: CDR1 SQVTM, CDR2 ANQGSEA. This CDR3 is 11 amino acids long. With 5 bases removed from V and 4 bases from J, the gap between germline ends came to 8 bases. CDR3 bases: TGCAGCGTTAGGGAGTCCTATGGCTACACCTTC. Translating it yields CSVRESYGYTF.

The chain is built from TRBV7-8 and TRBJ1-1; tentatively, D is TRBD1 (6 bases). CDR1 and CDR2 (germline): SGHVS, FQNEAQ. Trimming stripped 1 base from V and 5 bases from J, with 14 bases between. The CDR3 is made up of 15 amino acids. The CDR3 reads CASSLVGDMGTEAFF. The DNA of the CDR3 is TGTGCCAGCAGCTTAGTTGGGGACATGGGGACTGAAGCTTTCTTT.

The J gene is TRBJ1-5, the V gene TRBV5-6; 9 bases line up with TRBD1. The CDR3 covers 15 residues. Germline V gene sequence: CDR1 SGHDT, CDR2 YYEEEE. The V segment lost 3 bases and the J segment 0 bases; nucleotides outside the gene matches: 1. The CDR3 region has the DNA TGTGCCAGCAGCTGGGGACAGGGTAGCAATCAGCCCCAGCATTTT. It specifies CASSWGQGSNQPQHF. The full variable domain, its missing parts supplied by reference TRBV5-6 and TRBJ1-5, is DAGVTQSPTHLIKTRGQQVTLRCSPKSGHDTVSWYQQALGQGPQFIFQYYEEEERQRGNFPDRFSGHQFPNYSSELNVNALLLGDSALYLCASSWGQGSNQPQHFGDGTRLSIL.

The V call is TRBV6-5, the J call TRBJ2-5; 8 bases agree with TRBD1. The CDR3 runs 14 residues. The J segment lost 3 bases and the V segment lost 7 bases, leaving 7 bases of the junction unmatched. CDR1 is MNHEY and CDR2 is SVGAGI in the germline V gene. The CDR3 coding sequence is TGTGCCAGCACAGGGGGCGGCCCTAAAGAGACCCAGTACTTC. Its protein is CASTGGGPKETQYF.

The chain links TRBV5-4 to TRBJ2-5; 7 bases align to TRBD1. The length of the CDR3 is 14 residues. J gave up 1 base and V 0 bases, and 0 bases lay outside the gene matches. In germline, CDR1 is SGHNT, CDR2 YYREEE (reference sequence). The CDR3 sequence: CASSLDRGQETQYF. The CDR3 region has the DNA TGTGCCAGCAGCTTGGACAGGGGCCAAGAGACCCAGTACTTC.

The chain uses TRBV7-8 and TRBJ1-3; perhaps TRBD1 as D (6 bases). Germline V gene sequence: CDR1 SGHVS, CDR2 FQNEAQ. The V and J ends lost 5 bases and 0 bases respectively, with 11 bases between them. The CDR3 is made up of 15 amino acids. The DNA of the CDR3 is TGTGCCAGCAGCCCCGGGACAAACTCTGGAAACACCATATATTTT. Protein: CASSPGTNSGNTIYF.

The V and J genes are TRBV7-2 and TRBJ1-2; D not resolved. V was clipped by 2 bases and J by 9 bases, with 19 bases between them. The CDR3 sequence is 15 residues long. CDR1 and CDR2 (germline): SGHTA, FQGNSA. CDR3 nucleotide sequence: TGTGCCAGCAGCTTATCGGGTCGGGGATTGGAAAGCTACACCTTC. This gives the protein CASSLSGRGLESYTF.

The V call is TRBV14, the J call TRBJ1-1; D remains ambiguous. Trimming removed 0 bases from V and 1 base from J, with 12 bases in between. Germline V gene data show CDR1 as SGHDN and CDR2 as FVKESK. The CDR3 consists of 16 residues. The CDR3 reads CASSQERPIRNTEAFF. In nucleotides, the CDR3 is TGTGCCAGCAGCCAAGAACGCCCAATCAGGAACACTGAAGCTTTCTTT.

This clone was observed a few times. The chain combines TRBV2 with TRBJ1-5, with TRBD1 as a possible D gene (6 bases). The CDR3 length is 14 residues. Between the trimmed V and J ends, which lost 7 bases and 9 bases, there was a span of 19 bases. Germline V CDR1 and CDR2: SNHLY, FYNNEI. As DNA, the CDR3 is TGTGCCAGCACCCTCGGGAGGGGGGCCTGGCCCCAGCATTTT. This codes for CASTLGRGAWPQHF.

This clone was recorded only once. CDR3 DNA: TGTGCCAGAAGCCTCGACAGGGTAGACTATGGCTACACCTTC. Protein sequence: CARSLDRVDYGYTF. The chain has TRBV5-3 and TRBJ1-2; 7 bases are shared with TRBD1. TRBV5-3 is an open reading frame whose function is uncertain. The V gene end was trimmed by 4 bases and the J gene end by 3 bases; junction bases not matched to a gene: 6. This CDR3 comprises 14 residues.

This clone was picked up one time. The chain recombines TRBV3-1 (or the pseudogene TRBV3-2) with TRBJ1-1; 7 nucleotides line up with TRBD1. V lost 2 bases to trimming and J lost 0 bases; unmatched junction nucleotides: 3. Per the germline V gene, CDR1 is LGHDT and CDR2 is YNNKEL (reference sequence). The CDR3 is made up of 15 amino acids. The CDR3 sequence is CASSQRDRVNTEAFF. The CDR3 bases are TGTGCCAGCAGCCAACGAGACAGGGTGAACACTGAAGCTTTCTTT.

About this clone: Mismatch with germline at one junction end may stem from a read error. This chain's CDR3 is CASSTGLTGVVF. In DNA form, the CDR3 reads TGTGCCAGCAGCACAGGATTGACAGGCGTCGTCTTT. The chain joins TRBV7-8 to TRBJ1-1, with D possibly being TRBD1 (6 bases). CDR1 is SGHVS and CDR2 is FQNEAQ in the germline V gene. This CDR3 is built from 12 residues.

The J gene is TRBJ2-3, the V gene TRBV13; no firm D call. V lost 3 bases to trimming and J lost 2 bases, with 12 bases between them. Germline V gene sequence: CDR1 PRHDT, CDR2 FYEKMQ (reference sequence). The CDR3 totals 15 residues. CDR3 amino acids: CASSLSSPFTDTQYF. CDR3 coding DNA: TGTGCCAGCAGCTTGAGTAGCCCATTCACAGATACGCAGTATTTT.

This clone was counted only a few times. V and J are TRBV28 and TRBJ2-5; TRBD1 aligns across 8 bases. The CDR3 totals 16 residues. V was pared by 6 bases and J by 6 bases, with 15 bases of the junction left unmatched. Germline lookup yields CDR1 MDHEN and CDR2 SYDVKM. CDR3: CASRTSTAGGGKTQYF. CDR3 coding DNA: TGTGCCAGCAGGACCTCAACCGCAGGGGGCGGGAAGACCCAGTACTTC.

This clone has just a few counts. The rearrangement joins TRBV6-5 to TRBJ2-7; perhaps TRBD2 as D (5 bases). V lost 6 bases and J 2 bases, leaving 14 bases between the germline ends. From germline, CDR1 is MNHEY and CDR2 SVGAGI. This CDR3 is 14 amino acids long. The CDR3 DNA reads TGTGCCAGCAGAGCGGCCGGGATAACCTACGAGCAGTACTTC. Translated: CASRAAGITYEQYF.

The chain is built from TRBV6-4 and TRBJ2-7, with TRBD1 matching 8 bases. The CDR3 extends over 14 amino acids. Germline V lookup: CDR1 MRHNA, CDR2 SNTAGT. The V segment lost 7 bases and the J segment 8 bases; nucleotides outside the gene matches: 13. The CDR3: CASISTGEGGKQYF. DNA of the CDR3: TGTGCCAGCATATCGACAGGGGAAGGGGGCAAGCAGTACTTC.

V and J are TRBV5-4 and TRBJ2-1, with 13 bases identical to TRBD2. Germline CDR1 reads SGHNT; CDR2 reads YYREEE (reference sequence). This CDR3 is built from 15 residues. V was clipped by 4 bases and J by 5 bases; unmatched bases: 3. The CDR3, as DNA: TGTGCCAGCAGCCGACTAGCGGGAGGTAACAATGAGCAGTTCTTC. This encodes CASSRLAGGNNEQFF. The full variable domain, completed using reference TRBV5-4 and TRBJ2-1, is ETGVTQSPTHLIKTRGQQVTLRCSSQSGHNTVSWYQQALGQGPQFIFQYYREEENGRGNFPPRFSGLQFPNYSSELNVNALELDDSALYLCASSRLAGGNNEQFFGPGTRLTVL.

The rearrangement joins TRBV29-1 to TRBJ1-1; 9 positions agree with TRBD1. V lost 8 bases, J lost 1 base, and 17 bases stayed unmatched. This CDR3 is 17 amino acids long. Per germline, CDR1 SQVTM and CDR2 ANQGSEA. The CDR3 reads CSSKRGQGIWTNTEAFF. In DNA form, the CDR3 reads TGCAGCTCAAAAAGGGGACAGGGCATATGGACGAACACTGAAGCTTTCTTT.

The V gene is TRBV5-6, the J gene TRBJ2-3; 15 bases are shared with TRBD2. Germline V CDR1 and CDR2: SGHDT, YYEEEE. The CDR3 totals 16 residues. Losses at the gene ends were 3 bases for V and 5 bases for J; bases not matched to a gene: 4. The CDR3 DNA reads TGTGCCAGCAGCTCGGAGGGACTAGCGGGGGGAGATACGCAGTATTTT. It specifies CASSSEGLAGGDTQYF.

A few counts support this clone. V usage is TRBV19 and J usage is TRBJ2-1; 9 bases map to TRBD1. The CDR3 consists of 15 residues. The V and J ends lost 6 bases and 3 bases, in that order; junction bases with no gene match: 6. The germline V gene encodes CDR1 LNHDA and CDR2 SQIVND (reference sequence). For the CDR3, the DNA is TGTGCCAGTAGGTTGGACAGGGGAAACTACAATGAGCAGTTCTTC. Encoded protein: CASRLDRGNYNEQFF.

This clone was recorded only once. The chain employs TRBV27 and TRBJ2-1; 11 bases are a match to TRBD2. The CDR3 sequence is 15 residues long. Looked up from germline, CDR1 is MNHEY and CDR2 is SMNVEV (reference sequence). With V trimmed by 8 bases and J by 3 bases, 6 bases remained unmatched. The CDR3 DNA reads TGTGCCAGCGGGGGGGGACTAGCGGACTACAATGAGCAGTTCTTC. Translated: CASGGGLADYNEQFF.